This T cell receptor (beta chain) derives from a study of blood T cell repertoires in COVID-19. Looking at the study overall: Whether acute or convalescent, the COVID-19 samples came from the United States, Italy and Spain.

Germline loops: CDR1 SGHKS, CDR2 YYEKEE (reference sequence). The CDR3 loop spans 15 amino acids. V shed 3 bases and J 0 bases; nucleotides not matched to a gene: 4. Patients at the Seattle site were enrolled during active infection and followed longitudinally. As processed by the authors: Amplification from reference gene primers served as the basis for estimated nucleated cell counts. TCRdb's table, derived via immunoSEQ multiplex PCR, lists solely in-frame clones and lacks some. V and J calls and clone size come straight from that table; D and trimming were deduced from the DNA. The repertoire holds approximately 440,000 clones, with approximately 88% as singletons.

Sample: peripheral blood. This receptor was taken from a woman aged 50 to 60 with COVID-19, enrolled during active disease. The rearrangement links TRBV5-5 to TRBJ2-7; 9 bases are a match to TRBD1. The CDR3 spells CASSSSGQGSYEQYF. CDR3 sequence (DNA): TGTGCCAGCAGCTCATCGGGACAGGGCTCCTACGAGCAGTACTTC.